This entry lists 29 T cell receptor beta chains sequenced from one sample in a study of T cell repertoires in cytomegalovirus infection. TCRdb processed the reads anew with MiXCR; each CDR3 protein has one entry. The profile shows 150,000 to 200,000 distinct CDR3 sequences, about 20% of them singletons. The source material was PBMCs. Receptors originate from a human donor in good health (CMV status not recorded). Some clones in this sample may be carry-over from other donors' samples.

This clonotype appeared a few times. V gene TRBV5-6 combines with J gene TRBJ1-4, with a tentative D call TRBD1 (6 bases). The CDR3 runs to 14 residues. Germline assignment: CDR1 SGHDT and CDR2 YYEEEE. Deletions cut 6 bases from V and 8 bases from J, with 17 bases between. The CDR3 loop is CASTAGRGLEKLFF. The CDR3 bases are TGTGCCAGCACCGCGGGCCGGGGGCTCGAAAAACTGTTTTTT.

The rearrangement uses TRBV19 and TRBJ1-5; a weak D match, TRBD1 (5 bases). This CDR3 is built from 14 residues. Trimming stripped 2 bases from V and 7 bases from J, with 12 bases between. Germline V gene sequence: CDR1 LNHDA, CDR2 SQIVND (reference sequence). This CDR3 is CASSIRTGEQPQHF. The CDR3 coding sequence is TGTGCCAGTAGTATACGAACAGGTGAACAGCCCCAGCATTTT.

V and J are TRBV24-1 and TRBJ2-1; either TRBD1 or TRBD2 may fit D (5 bases each). V was shortened by 2 bases and J by 0 bases, with 7 bases between the two germline ends. CDR1 and CDR2 from the germline V gene are KGHDR and SFDVKD. This CDR3 spans 15 amino acids. CDR3 in DNA: TGTGCCACCAGTGATTCCGGGGCCTCCTACAATGAGCAGTTCTTC. Residues: CATSDSGASYNEQFF.

This clonotype has ten or more counts. The CDR3 sequence is CASRQGTGNSNQPQHF. CDR3 coding DNA: TGTGCCAGTCGACAAGGGACAGGGAATAGCAATCAGCCCCAGCATTTT. V and J are TRBV19 and TRBJ1-5, with 9 bases lining up with TRBD1. Germline V gives CDR1 LNHDA, CDR2 SQIVND (reference sequence). The CDR3 has 16 amino acids. V lost 8 bases, J lost 0 bases, and 8 bases stayed unmatched. Variable domain in full (rest from reference TRBV19 and TRBJ1-5): DGGITQSPKYLFRKEGQNVTLSCEQNLNHDAMYWYRQDPGQGLRLIYYSQIVNDFQKGDIAEGYSVSREKKESFPLTVTSAQKNPTAFYLCASRQGTGNSNQPQHFGDGTRLSIL.

Of note for this clonotype: One junction end disagrees with the germline gene, perhaps due to a read error. The J gene is TRBJ2-1, the V gene TRBV12-3 or TRBV12-4; tentative D call: TRBD1 (6 bases). This CDR3 is built from 17 residues. CDR3 DNA: TGTGCCAGCAGTAACCCAAGACAGGAAAGCTCCTTCAATGAGCAGTTCTTC. It codes for CASSNPRQESSFNEQFF.

This clonotype was observed a few times. V and J are TRBV9 and TRBJ2-2, with no clear D. V shed 4 bases and J shed 1 base, with 8 bases lying between them. CDR1 is SGDLS and CDR2 is YYNGEE in the germline V gene. This CDR3 comprises 14 residues. The CDR3 DNA reads as TGTGCCAGCAGCCCCGTACAGAACACCGGGGAGCTGTTTTTT. Residues: CASSPVQNTGELFF.

This clonotype has only a few counts. The gene calls are TRBV11-3 and TRBJ1-2, with D uncertain. Trimming shortened V by 0 bases and J by 3 bases, and 14 bases separated the two germline ends. Germline V gene sequence: CDR1 SGHNT, CDR2 YENEEA. The CDR3 runs to 16 residues. The CDR3 nucleotides are TGTGCCAGCAGCTTAGATCCGCTCCTTGGGCACTATGGCTACACCTTC. Translating it yields CASSLDPLLGHYGYTF.

CDR3 nucleotides: TGTGCCAGCAGCCAAGATGCGGGCGATGGCTACACCTTC. Encoded protein: CASSQDAGDGYTF. The chain has TRBV4-2 and TRBJ1-2; unclear D gene. This CDR3 has 13 residues. V was shortened by 0 bases and J by 6 bases, with 8 bases between the two germline ends. Looked up from germline, CDR1 is LGHNA and CDR2 is YNFKEQ.

The rearrangement uses TRBV28 and TRBJ1-2; 7 bases map to TRBD1. Unmatched junction bases numbered 2, after V lost 6 bases and J lost 4 bases. This CDR3 contains 12 residues. Germline V CDR1 and CDR2: MDHEN, SYDVKM. CDR3 nucleotides: TGTGCCAGCAGGGACAGGATCTATGGCTACACCTTC. It translates to CASRDRIYGYTF.

This clonotype was counted between two and nine times. The chain joins TRBV2 to TRBJ2-3; D perhaps matches TRBD1 (5 bases). The CDR3 has 15 residues. Germline-derived CDR1 and CDR2 are SNHLY and FYNNEI. V lost 6 bases to trimming and J lost 0 bases, with 13 bases between them. CDR3 in amino acids: CASSPQGTSTDTQYF. The CDR3 bases are TGTGCCAGCAGCCCTCAGGGTACTAGCACAGATACGCAGTATTTT.

Many counts were recorded for this clonotype. This chain joins TRBV7-3 and TRBJ2-1, with D perhaps assigned TRBD1 or TRBD2 (6 bases each). The CDR3 sequence is 13 residues long. V lost 5 bases, J lost 7 bases, and 12 bases lay in between. Germline assignment: CDR1 SGHTA and CDR2 FQGTGA. The CDR3 coding sequence is TGTGCCAGCAGCCCCCCGGGGGCGAATGAGCAGTTCTTC. This codes for CASSPPGANEQFF.

V is TRBV28 and J is TRBJ1-4, with D hard to call. V lost 8 bases to trimming and J lost 8 bases, with 18 bases between them. CDR1 is MDHEN and CDR2 is SYDVKM in the germline V gene. The CDR3 spans 14 residues. This CDR3 reads CASGNVGSTEKLFF. The CDR3 DNA reads TGTGCCAGCGGGAACGTGGGTTCAACGGAAAAACTGTTTTTT.

This clonotype was seen ten or more times. J is TRBJ2-7 and V is TRBV7-6, with D unclear. Per germline, CDR1 SGHVS and CDR2 FNYEAQ. The CDR3 totals 12 residues. V lost 3 bases to trimming and J lost 0 bases, with 3 bases between them. The CDR3 bases are TGTGCCAGCAGCTTGAGCTCCTACGAGCAGTACTTC. It codes for CASSLSSYEQYF.

V gene TRBV23-1 combines with J gene TRBJ2-2; D is possibly TRBD1 (6 bases). TRBV23-1 is known as an ORF, though its function is uncertain. Trimming pared 8 bases from V and 0 bases from J, leaving 13 bases between. This CDR3 spans 15 amino acids. For the CDR3, the DNA is TGCGCCAGCGGGGACAAGGCCCCGAACACCGGGGAGCTGTTTTTT. Protein sequence: CASGDKAPNTGELFF.

J is TRBJ1-2 and V is TRBV5-1, with D unresolved. CDR3 length equals 14 residues. Germline CDR1 and CDR2: SGHRS and YFSETQ. V dropped 0 bases and J dropped 7 bases, with 13 bases sitting between them. CDR3 residues: CASSLEGRSSGYTF. CDR3 bases: TGCGCCAGCAGCTTGGAAGGCAGGTCGTCTGGCTACACCTTC.

On this clonotype: This may be a read error: a much more frequent sequence differs by one nucleotide. V usage is TRBV5-6 and J usage is TRBJ1-4; a possible D gene is TRBD1 (6 bases). Trimming pared 6 bases from V and 7 bases from J, leaving 13 bases between. CDR1 and CDR2 from the germline V gene are SGHDT and YYEEEE. The CDR3 length is 13 residues. CDR3 region: CASNLPTGEKLFF. The CDR3 DNA is TGTGCCAGCAACTTACCGACAGGTGAAAAACTGTTTTTT.

The chain is built from TRBV25-1 and TRBJ1-6, with D possibly being TRBD1 (5 bases). V was shortened by 3 bases and J by 9 bases, with 12 bases between the two germline ends. The CDR3 totals 14 residues. Germline V gene data show CDR1 as MGHDK and CDR2 as SYGVNS. The CDR3 DNA is TGTGCCAGCAGTGAGTCTTCAGGGTTTTCACCCCTCCACTTT. The encoded protein is CASSESSGFSPLHF.

This clonotype was seen a handful of times. This rearrangement joins TRBV14 to TRBJ2-6; 11 positions match TRBD1. In germline, CDR1 is SGHDN, CDR2 FVKESK. Trimming at V came to 3 bases and at J to 12 bases, leaving 1 base not matched to a gene. The CDR3 runs 13 residues. CDR3 loop: CASSQGTGGVLTF. The CDR3 DNA is TGTGCCAGCAGCCAGGGGACAGGGGGCGTCCTGACTTTC. The full variable domain, completed using reference TRBV14 and TRBJ2-6, is EAGVTQFPSHSVIEKGQTVTLRCDPISGHDNLYWYRRVMGKEIKFLLHFVKESKQDESGMPNNRFLAERTGGTYSTLKVQPAELEDSGVYFCASSQGTGGVLTFGAGSRLTVL.

This clonotype has more than one count but fewer than ten. The chain recombines TRBV7-9 with TRBJ1-1, with 10 bases fitting TRBD1. V shed 5 bases and J 5 bases; nucleotides not matched to a gene: 14. The CDR3 length is 17 residues. Germline lookup yields CDR1 SEHNR and CDR2 FQNEAQ (reference sequence). CDR3 bases: TGTGCCAGCAGCCCGACCCCGGGACAGGGGACGGGGACTGAAGCTTTCTTT. It codes for CASSPTPGQGTGTEAFF. Variable domain in full (rest from reference TRBV7-9 and TRBJ1-1): DTGVSQNPRHKITKRGQNVTFRCDPISEHNRLYWYRQTLGQGPEFLTYFQNEAQLEKSRLLSDRFSAERPKGSFSTLEIQRTEQGDSAMYLCASSPTPGQGTGTEAFFGQGTRLTVV.

At least ten counts were recorded for this clonotype. The J gene is TRBJ2-7, the V gene TRBV7-2; D is unclear. Germline loops: CDR1 SGHTA, CDR2 FQGNSA. V was cut by 0 bases and J by 2 bases, with 5 bases left in between. CDR3 size: 13 residues. For the CDR3, the DNA is TGTGCCAGCAGCTTAGCCCCAACCTACGAGCAGTACTTC. This sequence encodes CASSLAPTYEQYF.

With respect to this clonotype: Just one base apart from a much larger clone, this may be a read error. The chain employs TRBV7-2 and TRBJ1-1; 7 bases agree with TRBD1. Germline lookup yields CDR1 SGHTA and CDR2 FQGNSA. The CDR3 is 14 residues long. The CDR3 coding sequence is TGTGACAGCAGCCCCGGGACAGCAAACACTGAAGCTTTCTTT. Protein product: CDSSPGTANTEAFF. The full variable domain, completed using reference TRBV7-2 and TRBJ1-1, is GAGVSQSPSNKVTEKGKDVELRCDPISGHTALYWYRQSLGQGLEFLIYFQGNSAPDKSGLPSDRFSAERTGGSVSTLTIQRTQQEDSAVYLCDSSPGTANTEAFFGQGTRLTVV.

The V and J genes are TRBV7-2 and TRBJ2-7, with D tentatively TRBD1 or TRBD2 (5 bases each). From germline, CDR1 is SGHTA and CDR2 FQGNSA. V was shortened by 3 bases and J by 2 bases, with 11 bases between the two germline ends. The CDR3 is 14 residues long. The CDR3 region is CASSFRDGPYEQYF. The CDR3 region has the DNA TGTGCCAGCAGCTTTCGGGACGGCCCCTACGAGCAGTACTTC.

This chain links TRBV14 with TRBJ1-1; 7 bases are a match to TRBD1. This CDR3 region has 16 residues. V lost 2 bases and J lost 0; bases outside the gene matches: 6. Germline V lookup: CDR1 SGHDN, CDR2 FVKESK. The DNA for the CDR3 is TGTGCCAGCAGCCAACCGGGACAGACCTTGAACACTGAAGCTTTCTTT. The encoded protein is CASSQPGQTLNTEAFF.

V usage is TRBV7-3 and J usage is TRBJ1-1; 8 bases agree with TRBD1. There are 15 residues in the CDR3. CDR1 and CDR2 (germline): SGHTA, FQGTGA. Losses at the gene ends were 4 bases for V and 5 bases for J; bases not matched to a gene: 9. This chain's CDR3 is CASSSGQGAGTEAFF. As DNA, the CDR3 is TGTGCCAGCAGCTCCGGGCAGGGGGCAGGAACTGAAGCTTTCTTT.

The table lists this clonotype with a few counts. The gene calls are TRBV6-6 and TRBJ1-3; 7 nucleotides align to TRBD1. V trimming: 0 bases; J trimming: 0 bases; junction bases outside the gene matches: 5. Germline CDR1 is MNHNY and CDR2 is SVGAGI (reference sequence). The length of the CDR3 is 17 residues. DNA for the CDR3: TGTGCCAGCAGTTACTCGAGGGACAGCCTCTCTGGAAACACCATATATTTT. This gives the protein CASSYSRDSLSGNTIYF.

This clonotype was seen many times. V usage is TRBV12-3 or TRBV12-4 and J usage is TRBJ2-1; TRBD2 might be the D (6 bases). The CDR3 is 14 residues long. The germline V and J ends were trimmed by 3 bases and 10 bases, with 16 bases remaining between them. This CDR3 is CASSLGGGIGEQFF. The CDR3 DNA reads as TGTGCCAGCAGTTTGGGCGGCGGGATCGGGGAGCAGTTCTTC.

This clonotype was seen ten or more times. The chain links TRBV10-3 to TRBJ2-1; perhaps TRBD2 as D (5 bases). In germline, CDR1 is ENHRY, CDR2 SYGVKD. The CDR3 extends over 15 amino acids. The V end was cut by 6 bases, the J end by 0 bases, with 12 bases between. The CDR3: CAISNGESSYNEQFF. In DNA, the CDR3 is TGTGCCATCAGCAATGGGGAGAGCTCCTACAATGAGCAGTTCTTC.

This clonotype was seen more than once but under ten times. V is TRBV6-1 and J is TRBJ1-1; D is unresolved. Germline lookup yields CDR1 MNHNS and CDR2 SASEGT. Trimming took 0 bases from V and 9 from J, leaving 11 bases between them. The CDR3 is made up of 13 amino acids. The CDR3 DNA reads as TGTGCCAGCAGTGAAGCGGTCTCCTTAAAAGCTTTCTTT. Translated, it gives CASSEAVSLKAFF.

The chain is built from TRBV6-1 and TRBJ2-6; D is unresolved. V was trimmed by 1 base and J by 2 bases, leaving 9 bases between them. The germline CDR1 and CDR2 sequences are MNHNS and SASEGT. This CDR3 comprises 16 residues. The CDR3 loop reads CASSEGTVAGANVLTF. The CDR3 DNA sequence: TGTGCCAGCAGTGAAGGCACAGTAGCTGGGGCCAACGTCCTGACTTTC.